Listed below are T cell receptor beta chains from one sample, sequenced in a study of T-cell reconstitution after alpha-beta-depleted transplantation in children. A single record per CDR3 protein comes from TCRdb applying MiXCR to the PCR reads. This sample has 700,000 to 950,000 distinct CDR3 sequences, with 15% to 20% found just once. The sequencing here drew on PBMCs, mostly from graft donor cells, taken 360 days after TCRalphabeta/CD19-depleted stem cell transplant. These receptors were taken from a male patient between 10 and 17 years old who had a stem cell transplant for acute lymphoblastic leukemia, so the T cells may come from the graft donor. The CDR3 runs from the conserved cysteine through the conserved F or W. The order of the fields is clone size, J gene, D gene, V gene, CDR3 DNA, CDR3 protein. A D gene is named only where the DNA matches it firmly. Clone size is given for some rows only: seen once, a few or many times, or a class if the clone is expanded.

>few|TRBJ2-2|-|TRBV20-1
TGCAGGGCTGGTTTCCCCGGGGAGCTGTTTTTT
CRAGFPGELFF
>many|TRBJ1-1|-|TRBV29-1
TGCAGCGTTGGAAGGGGGACGGTCACTGAAGCTTTCTTT
CSVGRGTVTEAFF
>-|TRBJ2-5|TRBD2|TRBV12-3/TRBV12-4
TGTGCCAGCAGTTTAGAGGCGGGAGATAGCGAGACCCAGTACTTC
CASSLEAGDSETQYF
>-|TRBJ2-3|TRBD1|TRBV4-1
TGCGCCAGCAGCCAATCTCCCTACAGGGGTAGGGCAGATACGCAGTATTTT
CASSQSPYRGRADTQYF
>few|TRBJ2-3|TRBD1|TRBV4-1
TGCGCCAGCAGCTCACTCGGCGAACAGGGGAAGAGCACAGATACGCAGTATTTT
CASSSLGEQGKSTDTQYF
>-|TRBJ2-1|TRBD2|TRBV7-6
TGTGCCAGCAGCTTAGCCCACCAAACTAGCGGGACTGCCTCCTACAATGAGCAGTTCTTC
CASSLAHQTSGTASYNEQFF
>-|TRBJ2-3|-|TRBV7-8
TGTGCCAGCAGCTTAGCGCGGGTGGAGGGGGATACGCAGTATTTT
CASSLARVEGDTQYF
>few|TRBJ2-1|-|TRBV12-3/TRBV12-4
TGTGCCAGCAGTTTATCCGGAGTGACCTACAATGAGCAGTTCTTC
CASSLSGVTYNEQFF
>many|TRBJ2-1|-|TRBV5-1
TGCGCCAGCAGCTCAGAGTACAATGAGCAGTTCTTC
CASSSEYNEQFF
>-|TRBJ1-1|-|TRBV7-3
TGTGCCAGCAGCTTAGGCGGCGCGGCCATGAACACTGAAGCTTTCTTT
CASSLGGAAMNTEAFF